A selection of T cell receptor beta chains follows, all from one sample in a study of identical twins. TCRdb ran MiXCR on the 5' RACE reads and lists one entry per CDR3 protein. Counted here are 200,000 to 250,000 distinct CDR3 sequences, about 7% occurring once; the ten biggest clones make up approximately 3.7%. Separately, the same data were catalogued under a study of yellow fever vaccine responses in identical twins.

The sample comprised memory (CD45RO+) T cells sorted from blood. These receptor sequences come from a woman aged 18-35 years in good health. Each CDR3 is given with its conserved first and last residue. Each record gives: V gene, J gene, clone size, D gene, CDR3 DNA, CDR3 protein. The D gene is left open where the match is weak. Size is omitted from some rows. Given values are once, few, many or a class for expanded clones.

TRBV6-2/TRBV6-3	TRBJ1-5	.	.	TGTGCCAGCAGTCCCCCCCCAGGGAGCAATCAGCCCCAGCATTTT	CASSPPPGSNQPQHF
TRBV6-5	TRBJ2-2	.	.	TGTGCCAGCAGTAGGGCAGCCGGGGAGCTGTTTTTT	CASSRAAGELFF
TRBV20-1	TRBJ2-5	.	TRBD1	TGCAGCTTGGACAGGGACGTGACCCAGTACTTC	CSLDRDVTQYF
TRBV7-9	TRBJ2-3	few	TRBD2	TGTGCCAGCAGCTCCTTCGGTAGCGGGAGTCCAGATACGCAGTATTTT	CASSSFGSGSPDTQYF
TRBV5-1	TRBJ2-3	.	.	TGCGCCAGCAGCCCTATGGGGGATACGCAGTATTTT	CASSPMGDTQYF
TRBV3-1	TRBJ1-4	.	.	TGTGCCAGCAGCCAAGGCCGGGGTGAAAAACTGTTTTTT	CASSQGRGEKLFF
TRBV7-3	TRBJ2-3	.	.	TGTGCCAGCAGCTTAACAGGGACGGAAGATACGCAGTATTTT	CASSLTGTEDTQYF
TRBV7-6	TRBJ2-1	few	.	TGTGCCAGCAGCCCACGACAGTACAATGAGCAGTTCTTC	CASSPRQYNEQFF
TRBV19	TRBJ2-7	few	TRBD2	TGTGCCAGTAGTCCCACTAAGACTAGCTCAGGCGAGCAGTACTTC	CASSPTKTSSGEQYF
TRBV12-3/TRBV12-4	TRBJ2-7	few	TRBD2	TGTGCCAGCAGCTCCTCAGGACTAGCGTCTTACGAGCAGTACTTC	CASSSSGLASYEQYF
TRBV20-1	TRBJ2-7	.	.	TGCAGTGCGGGGGGCGCGGGCTACGAGCAGTACTTC	CSAGGAGYEQYF
TRBV7-8	TRBJ2-1	.	.	TGTGCCAGCAGCCGGGGGTTAGACTACAATGAGCAGTTCTTC	CASSRGLDYNEQFF
TRBV20-1	TRBJ2-3	many	TRBD2	TGCAGTACTCAAAGGGCTAGCGGGAGCACAGATACGCAGTATTTT	CSTQRASGSTDTQYF
TRBV5-5	TRBJ2-6	.	.	TGTGCCAGCAGCGACCACAGGGTTCGGACTGGGGCCAACGTCCTGACTTTC	CASSDHRVRTGANVLTF
TRBV3-1	TRBJ1-1	few	.	TGTGCCAGCAGCCAAGGTGTCAGGGGGAACACTGAAGCTTTCTTT	CASSQGVRGNTEAFF
TRBV20-1	TRBJ2-7	many	.	TGCAGTGCCCTAAAGAGCGGGCGGGTCACCTACGAGCAGTACTTC	CSALKSGRVTYEQYF
TRBV21-1	TRBJ2-5	few	.	TGTGCCAGCAGCAAAGTTCTATCGGAGACCCAGTACTTC	CASSKVLSETQYF
TRBV19	TRBJ1-2	.	TRBD1	TGTGCCAGTAGTAGCGGAACAGGGGCGAACTATGGCTACACCTTC	CASSSGTGANYGYTF
TRBV5-1	TRBJ1-2	many	.	TGCGCCAGCAGTGTAGCTAACTATGGCTACACCTTC	CASSVANYGYTF
TRBV2	TRBJ2-7	many	.	TGTGCCAGCACGTCGTCAGAAAACTACGAGCAGTACTTC	CASTSSENYEQYF
TRBV4-2	TRBJ2-5	.	.	TGTGCCAGCAGCCAAGAGGGGGGCCCCCAGGAGACCCAGTACTTC	CASSQEGGPQETQYF
TRBV11-2	TRBJ2-2	few	TRBD1	TGTGCCAGCAGCATTGGGACAGGGTACACCGGGGAGCTGTTTTTT	CASSIGTGYTGELFF
TRBV18	TRBJ2-3	few	.	TGTGCCAGCCCTTGGCAGTATTTT	CASPWQYF
TRBV6-2/TRBV6-3	TRBJ2-3	few	TRBD2	TGTGCCAGCCGCGGACTAGCGGGGAGCCAGGTATTTACAGATACGCAGTATTTT	CASRGLAGSQVFTDTQYF
TRBV7-2	TRBJ2-3	many	TRBD2	TGTGCCAGCAGCTTAGACGGGAGGTCGACAGATACGCAGTATTTT	CASSLDGRSTDTQYF
TRBV10-3	TRBJ2-1	many	.	TGTGCCATCAGGACCCAGTCTTCTGACGATGAGCAGTTCTTC	CAIRTQSSDDEQFF
TRBV29-1	TRBJ2-3	few	TRBD2	TGCAGCGTTTGGGGGGGAGATACGCAGTATTTT	CSVWGGDTQYF
TRBV5-1	TRBJ2-5	few	.	TGCGCCAGCAGCATGAGGGGGAAGTGGGAGACCCAGTACTTC	CASSMRGKWETQYF
TRBV20-1	TRBJ1-1	few	TRBD1	TGCAGTGCTACAGGGGGTAACACTGAAGCTTTCTTT	CSATGGNTEAFF
TRBV7-3	TRBJ2-1	few	TRBD2	TGTGCCAGCAGCTTACAAGCGGGGCATGAGCAGTTCTTC	CASSLQAGHEQFF
TRBV27	TRBJ2-3	few	.	TGTGCCAGCACCTTCAGGGGCCCAGTCGCGGATACGCAGTATTTT	CASTFRGPVADTQYF
TRBV14	TRBJ2-5	.	TRBD1	TGTGCCAGCAGCCGTCCCGGGACAGGAAAAGAGACCCAGTACTTC	CASSRPGTGKETQYF
TRBV28	TRBJ2-3	.	TRBD2	TGTGCCAGCAGTTTAGCCCTAGCGGGAGGGCCAGGTGATACGCAGTATTTT	CASSLALAGGPGDTQYF
TRBV2	TRBJ2-5	.	TRBD2	TGTGCCAGTCATAGCGGGAGGGCCCAAGAGACCCAGTACTTC	CASHSGRAQETQYF
TRBV19	TRBJ2-3	.	.	TGTGCCAGTAGCCTCATGGACTGGCCACGCACAGATACGCAGTATTTT	CASSLMDWPRTDTQYF
TRBV20-1	TRBJ2-7	many	.	TGCAGTGCGCTCAATTGGCAGGGAACCTACGAGCAGTACTTC	CSALNWQGTYEQYF
TRBV6-1	TRBJ1-6	many	.	TGTGCCAGCAGTAGGACACTACCGTCTAACTCACCCCTCCACTTT	CASSRTLPSNSPLHF
TRBV6-5	TRBJ2-3	.	.	TGTGCCAGCAGTTACTCAGTCGGGCGCACAGATACGCAGTATTTT	CASSYSVGRTDTQYF
TRBV20-1	TRBJ1-5	few	.	TGCAGTGCTCGCCCGGACCGCAATCAGCCCCAGCATTTT	CSARPDRNQPQHF
TRBV4-1	TRBJ2-1	few	TRBD2	TGCGCCAGCAGCCAAGAGCTCCAAAGCGGGGGGGCCATCTACAATGAGCAGTTCTTC	CASSQELQSGGAIYNEQFF
TRBV28	TRBJ1-2	.	.	TGTGCCAGCGGAACGGTTAACTATGGCTACACCTTC	CASGTVNYGYTF
TRBV12-3/TRBV12-4	TRBJ2-1	many	TRBD2	TGTGCCAGCAGCAAAGGGAGCGGGGCCTCCTACAATGAGCAGTTCTTC	CASSKGSGASYNEQFF